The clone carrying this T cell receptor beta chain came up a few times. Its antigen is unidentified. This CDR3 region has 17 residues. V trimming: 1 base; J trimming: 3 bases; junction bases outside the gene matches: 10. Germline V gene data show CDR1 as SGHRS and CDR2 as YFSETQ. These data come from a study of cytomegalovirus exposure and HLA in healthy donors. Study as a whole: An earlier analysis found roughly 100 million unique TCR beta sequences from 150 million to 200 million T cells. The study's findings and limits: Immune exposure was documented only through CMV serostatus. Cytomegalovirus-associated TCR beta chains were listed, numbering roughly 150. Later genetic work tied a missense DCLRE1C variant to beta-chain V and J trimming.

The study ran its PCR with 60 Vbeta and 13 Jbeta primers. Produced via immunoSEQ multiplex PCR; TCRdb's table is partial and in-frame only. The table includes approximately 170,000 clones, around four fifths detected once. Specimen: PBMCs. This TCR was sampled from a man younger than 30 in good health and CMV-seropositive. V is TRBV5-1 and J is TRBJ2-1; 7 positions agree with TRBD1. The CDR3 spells CASSLQTGTASYNEQFF. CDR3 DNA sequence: TGCGCCAGCAGCTTGCAAACCGGGACAGCGAGCTACAATGAGCAGTTCTTC.